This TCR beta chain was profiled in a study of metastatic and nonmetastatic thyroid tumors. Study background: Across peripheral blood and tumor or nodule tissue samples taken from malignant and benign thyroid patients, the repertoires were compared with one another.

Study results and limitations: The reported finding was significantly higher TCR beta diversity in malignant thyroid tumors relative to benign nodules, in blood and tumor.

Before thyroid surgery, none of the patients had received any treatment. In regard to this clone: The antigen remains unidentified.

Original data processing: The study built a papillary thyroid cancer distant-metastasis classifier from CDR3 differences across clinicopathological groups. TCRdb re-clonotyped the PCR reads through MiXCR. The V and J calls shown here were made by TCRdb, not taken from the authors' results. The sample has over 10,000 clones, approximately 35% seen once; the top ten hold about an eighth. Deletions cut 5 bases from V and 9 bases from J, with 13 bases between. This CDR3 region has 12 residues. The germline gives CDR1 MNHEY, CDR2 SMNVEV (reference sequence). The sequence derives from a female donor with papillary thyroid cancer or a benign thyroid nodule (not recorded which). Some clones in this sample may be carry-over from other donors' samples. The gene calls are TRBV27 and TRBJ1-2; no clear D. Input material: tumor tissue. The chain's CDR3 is CASSLQRYRYTF. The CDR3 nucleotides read TGTGCCAGCAGTCTTCAGAGGTATCGCTACACCTTC.